The rows below give T cell receptor beta chains drawn from one sample of a study of T cell changes during pregnancy in multiple sclerosis. Here immunoSEQ multiplex PCR was the method, and the copy in TCRdb shows in-frame clones only, minus some. The data contain around 96,000 clones, approximately 92% of them singletons. This specimen was peripheral blood, taken in the first trimester of pregnancy. The receptor set was obtained from a female donor with multiple sclerosis, enrolled in a pregnancy study. The CDR3 runs from the conserved cysteine through the conserved F or W. The D gene is left open where the match is weak. Size values are once, few and many counts, or a class for expanded clones, and some rows have none.

D gene	clone size	V gene	J gene	CDR3 protein	CDR3 DNA
TRBD1	.	TRBV18	TRBJ1-3	CASSLGQPTLSGNTIYF	TGTGCCAGCTCACTGGGACAGCCGACACTATCTGGAAACACCATATATTTT
TRBD1	.	TRBV30	TRBJ2-2	CAWDRDRASTGELFF	TGTGCCTGGGACAGGGACAGGGCAAGCACCGGGGAGCTGTTTTTT
TRBD1	once	TRBV9	TRBJ1-2	CASSARTGGDLNYGYTF	TGTGCCAGCAGCGCTCGGACAGGGGGCGACCTTAACTATGGCTACACCTTC
.	.	TRBV5-6	TRBJ2-6	CASSPAWGDTGANVLTF	TGTGCCAGCAGCCCGGCCTGGGGGGATACTGGGGCCAACGTCCTGACTTTC
.	.	TRBV7-3	TRBJ2-7	CASSLQGGEQYF	TGTGCCAGCAGCTTACAGGGTGGCGAGCAGTACTTC
TRBD1	.	TRBV15	TRBJ1-4	CATSRDLVAGGNEKLFF	TGTGCCACCAGCAGAGACCTGGTGGCAGGGGGTAATGAAAAACTGTTTTTT
.	.	TRBV5-4	TRBJ2-7	CASSSGQLGSYEQYF	TGTGCCAGCAGCTCCGGACAACTGGGCTCCTACGAGCAGTACTTC
.	.	TRBV7-7	TRBJ2-3	CASSLGAGPDTQYF	TGTGCTAGCAGCTTAGGAGCGGGCCCAGATACGCAGTATTTT
.	many	TRBV7-2	TRBJ1-1	CASSLGGGKGTEAFF	TGTGCCAGCAGCCTAGGGGGGGGCAAAGGCACTGAAGCTTTCTTT
TRBD2	.	TRBV29-1	TRBJ2-3	CSVAGGSSDTQYF	TGCAGCGTTGCGGGGGGGTCATCAGATACGCAGTATTTT
TRBD1	.	TRBV5-1	TRBJ2-3	CASSFGQGHTDTQYF	TGCGCCAGCAGCTTTGGACAGGGGCACACAGATACGCAGTATTTT
.	.	TRBV13	TRBJ1-4	CASSLGRGTEKLFF	TGTGCCAGCAGCTTAGGGCGGGGAACCGAAAAACTGTTTTTT
.	.	TRBV13	TRBJ2-2	CASSLSANTGELFF	TGTGCCAGCAGCTTATCAGCGAACACCGGGGAGCTGTTTTTT
TRBD1	.	TRBV27	TRBJ1-6	CASSFLGQGVGNSPLHF	TGTGCCAGCAGTTTCCTAGGACAGGGTGTAGGTAATTCACCCCTCCACTTT
TRBD2	many	TRBV2	TRBJ2-7	CASRDGLAGEQYF	TGTGCCAGCAGAGACGGACTAGCAGGCGAGCAGTACTTC
.	.	TRBV7-6	TRBJ2-7	CASSSMGGYEQYF	TGTGCCAGCAGCTCCATGGGGGGCTACGAGCAGTACTTC
TRBD1	.	TRBV9	TRBJ1-3	CASSDHPGQGRTGAGNTIYF	TGTGCCAGCAGCGACCATCCGGGACAGGGGCGAACAGGTGCGGGAAACACCATATATTTT
TRBD1	.	TRBV9	TRBJ1-2	CASSVGQGKDGYTF	TGTGCCAGCAGCGTAGGACAGGGGAAAGATGGCTACACCTTC
.	.	TRBV5-4	TRBJ1-6	CASSLAGTDNSPLHF	TGTGCCAGCAGCTTGGCAGGGACTGATAATTCACCCCTCCACTTT
.	.	TRBV5-1	TRBJ2-1	CASSLDFGQFF	TGCGCCAGCAGCTTGGACTTCGGGCAGTTCTTC
TRBD1	.	TRBV6-5	TRBJ2-7	CASSSRQGAQYEQYF	TGTGCCAGCAGTTCTCGGCAGGGGGCCCAGTACGAGCAGTACTTC
.	.	TRBV30	TRBJ1-2	CAWSPDRSYGYTF	TGTGCCTGGAGCCCAGACAGGTCCTATGGCTACACCTTC
.	.	TRBV5-1	TRBJ2-5	CASSLGPSETQYF	TGCGCCAGCAGCTTGGGGCCCTCAGAGACCCAGTACTTC
.	.	TRBV5-5	TRBJ2-1	CASSFAGGLIDRTFEQFF	TGTGCCAGCAGCTTCGCAGGGGGACTTATAGATCGCACCTTTGAGCAGTTCTTC